The rows below give T cell receptor beta chains drawn from one sample of a study of blood T cell repertoires in COVID-19. The method was immunoSEQ multiplex PCR; TCRdb's version includes in-frame clones alone and lacks a portion of them. Here the sample spans some 250,000 clones, approximately 90% being singletons. The sample comprised PBMCs or T cells enriched from blood (not recorded which). These receptors were obtained from a woman aged 40 to 55 with acute COVID-19. The conserved cysteine and the conserved F or W are not part of the CDR3 here.

TRBV28	ASTLRASIGGYT
TRBV2	ASRLAGGSTDTQY
TRBV7-2	ASSLTSQSNQPQH
TRBV5-5	ASSHQDSTQETQY
TRBV5-4	ASSPTGGAGYEQY
TRBV3-1/TRBV3-2	ASSSNRGGATDTQY
TRBV15	ATSRRRGAEAF
TRBV27	ASSGGGGTEAF
TRBV7-9	ASSTEGGRTDTQY
TRBV2	ASSGAQFGYNEQF
TRBV18	ASSPSGVVGNTIY
TRBV19	ASSIDLSGLTQY
TRBV30	AWSVEETQY
TRBV5-1	ASSFPGLGAF
TRBV5-1	ASNPSGGSTDTQY
TRBV7-8	ASSARLYTSGVHTEAF
TRBV5-6	ASSPDRGRGYT
TRBV5-1	ASSPARGHGYT
TRBV30	AWSARGLLGNQPQH
TRBV29-1	SVDGTSNNEQF
TRBV10-3	AISEFGGISETQY
TRBV18	ASSQRGEQF
TRBV19	ASRFEGAGGADTQY
TRBV2	ASRGGDRIGTDTQY
TRBV28	ASSTRWGQGHQPQH
TRBV28	ASSLISLGGSYNEQF
TRBV7-9	ASSWGLAAQEPYEQY
TRBV10-3	AIRASHEQF
TRBV28	ASSLPTAYQETQY
TRBV10-1	ASSEWAGRGGSYNSPLH
TRBV10-3	AIRATGGDTGELF
TRBV28	ASSGNPGQKLTEAF
TRBV11-2	ASSRRQGRETQY
TRBV7-2	ASSLSGLQETQY
TRBV5-8	ASSGDSKGGEQF
TRBV27	ASSSTGNYGYT
TRBV5-1	ASSLEGQVGEQF